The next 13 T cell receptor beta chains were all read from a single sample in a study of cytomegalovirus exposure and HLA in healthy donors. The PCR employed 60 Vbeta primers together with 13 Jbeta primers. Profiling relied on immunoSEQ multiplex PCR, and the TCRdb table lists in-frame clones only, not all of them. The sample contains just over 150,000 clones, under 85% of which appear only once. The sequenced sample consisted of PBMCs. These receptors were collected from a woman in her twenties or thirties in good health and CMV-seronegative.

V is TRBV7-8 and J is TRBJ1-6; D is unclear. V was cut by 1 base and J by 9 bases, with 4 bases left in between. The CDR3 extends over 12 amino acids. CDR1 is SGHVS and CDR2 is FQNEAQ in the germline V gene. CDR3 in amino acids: CASSLDSSPLHF. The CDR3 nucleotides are TGTGCCAGCAGCTTAGATAGTTCACCCCTCCACTTT. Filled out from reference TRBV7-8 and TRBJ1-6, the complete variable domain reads GAGVSQSPRYKVAKRGQDVALRCDPISGHVSLFWYQQALGQGPEFLTYFQNEAQLDKSGLPSDRFFAERPEGSVSTLKIQRTQQEDSAVYLCASSLDSSPLHFGNGTRLTVT.

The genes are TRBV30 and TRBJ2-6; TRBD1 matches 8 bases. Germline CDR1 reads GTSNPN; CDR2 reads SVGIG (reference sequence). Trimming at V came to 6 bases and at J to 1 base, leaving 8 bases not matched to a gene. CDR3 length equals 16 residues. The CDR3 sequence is CACRGQVMSGANVLTF. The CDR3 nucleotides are TGTGCCTGCCGGGGACAGGTTATGTCTGGGGCCAACGTCCTGACTTTC.

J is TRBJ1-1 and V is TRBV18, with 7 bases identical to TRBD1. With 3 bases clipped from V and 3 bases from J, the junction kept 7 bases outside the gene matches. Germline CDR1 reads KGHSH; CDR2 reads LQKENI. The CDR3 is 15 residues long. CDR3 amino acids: CASSPRQQGYTEAFF. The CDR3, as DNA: TGTGCCAGCTCACCGCGTCAACAGGGGTACACTGAAGCTTTCTTT.

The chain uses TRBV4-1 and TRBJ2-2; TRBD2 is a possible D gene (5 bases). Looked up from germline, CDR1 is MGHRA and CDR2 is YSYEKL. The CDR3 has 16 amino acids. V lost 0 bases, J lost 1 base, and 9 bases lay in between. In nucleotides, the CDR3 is TGCGCCAGCAGCCAAGAGTCCGGAGGGAACACCGGGGAGCTGTTTTTT. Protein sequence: CASSQESGGNTGELFF.

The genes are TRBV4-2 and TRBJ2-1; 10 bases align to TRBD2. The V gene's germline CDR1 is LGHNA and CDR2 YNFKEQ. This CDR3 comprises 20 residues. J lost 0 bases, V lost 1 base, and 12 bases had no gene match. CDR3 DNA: TGTGCCAGCAGCCAAGCCGGTCTAGCGGGGGCCCCGAGCTCCTACAATGAGCAGTTCTTC. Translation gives CASSQAGLAGAPSSYNEQFF.

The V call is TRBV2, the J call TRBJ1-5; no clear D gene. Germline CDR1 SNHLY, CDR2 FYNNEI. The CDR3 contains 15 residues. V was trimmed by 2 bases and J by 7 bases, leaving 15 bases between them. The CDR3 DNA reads TGTGCCAGCAGTGAATACGTCGGTGACGGGCAGCCCCAGCATTTT. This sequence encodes CASSEYVGDGQPQHF.

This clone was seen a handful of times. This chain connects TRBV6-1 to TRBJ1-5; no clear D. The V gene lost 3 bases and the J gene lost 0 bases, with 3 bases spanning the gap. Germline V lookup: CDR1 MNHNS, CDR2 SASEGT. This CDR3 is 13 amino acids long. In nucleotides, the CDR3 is TGTGCCAGCAGTGACTTTAGCAATCAGCCCCAGCATTTT. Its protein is CASSDFSNQPQHF.

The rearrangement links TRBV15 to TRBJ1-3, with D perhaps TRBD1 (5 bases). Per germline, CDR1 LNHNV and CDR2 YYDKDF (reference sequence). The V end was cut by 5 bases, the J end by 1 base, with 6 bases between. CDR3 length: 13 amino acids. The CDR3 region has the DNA TGTGCCACCAGCTCAGGGTCTGGAAACACCATATATTTT. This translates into CATSSGSGNTIYF.

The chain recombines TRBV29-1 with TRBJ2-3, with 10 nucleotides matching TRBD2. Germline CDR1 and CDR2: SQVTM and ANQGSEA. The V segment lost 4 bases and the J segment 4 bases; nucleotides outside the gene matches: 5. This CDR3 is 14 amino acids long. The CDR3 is CSVVRTSGPDTQYF. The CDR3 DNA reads TGCAGCGTTGTCCGGACTAGCGGACCAGATACGCAGTATTTT.

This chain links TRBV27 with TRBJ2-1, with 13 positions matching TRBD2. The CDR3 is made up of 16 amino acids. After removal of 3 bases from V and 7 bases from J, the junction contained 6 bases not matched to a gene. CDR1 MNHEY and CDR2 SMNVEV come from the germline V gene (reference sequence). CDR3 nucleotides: TGTGCCAGCAGTTTGGCGACTAGCGGGGGGAGGAATGAGCAGTTCTTC. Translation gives CASSLATSGGRNEQFF.

CDR3 sequence: CASNDGTGPYNEQFF. The CDR3 DNA reads TGCGCCAGCAACGACGGGACAGGACCTTACAATGAGCAGTTCTTC. The J gene is TRBJ2-1, the V gene TRBV5-1; TRBD1 agrees at 8 bases. This CDR3 comprises 15 residues. V lost 6 bases to trimming and J lost 4 bases; unmatched junction nucleotides: 9. Looked up from germline, CDR1 is SGHRS and CDR2 is YFSETQ.

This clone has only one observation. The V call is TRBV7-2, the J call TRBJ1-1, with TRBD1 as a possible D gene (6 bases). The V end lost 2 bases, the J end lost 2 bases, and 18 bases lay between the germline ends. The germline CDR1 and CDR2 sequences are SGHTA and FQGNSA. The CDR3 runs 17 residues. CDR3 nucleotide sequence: TGTGCCAGCAGCTTAACCCGGAACAGGGCCGGCAACACTGAAGCTTTCTTT. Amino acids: CASSLTRNRAGNTEAFF.

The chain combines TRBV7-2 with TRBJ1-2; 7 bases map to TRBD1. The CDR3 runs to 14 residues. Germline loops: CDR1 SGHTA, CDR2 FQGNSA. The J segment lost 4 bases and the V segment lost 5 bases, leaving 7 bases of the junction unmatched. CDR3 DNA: TGTGCCAGCAGCCCGGACAGGTATGGCTATGGCTACACCTTC. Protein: CASSPDRYGYGYTF.